The 27 T cell receptor beta chains given below trace back to one sample, sequenced in a study of cytomegalovirus exposure and HLA in healthy donors. PCR was performed using 60 Vbeta and 13 Jbeta primers. The repertoire was sequenced with immunoSEQ multiplex PCR; TCRdb's copy has only in-frame clones and lacks some. The sample yields roughly 200,000 clones, approximately 9.5% seen once. Sequencing input: PBMCs. These receptors all come from a woman in her twenties or thirties in good health and CMV-seropositive.

This clone showed up just a few times. The chain uses TRBV27 and TRBJ2-7; 7 bases map to TRBD2. Germline assignment: CDR1 MNHEY and CDR2 SMNVEV (reference sequence). Germline trimming cut 3 bases from V and 5 bases from J; bases unmatched to any gene: 7. The CDR3 covers 14 residues. CDR3 in DNA: TGTGCCAGCAGTTTGCGGCGGGAGTTCGACGAGCAGTACTTC. It specifies CASSLRREFDEQYF.

Only a few counts were recorded for this clone. The genes are TRBV19 and TRBJ2-3; 11 nucleotides match TRBD2. CDR3 length: 17 residues. The V segment lost 3 bases and the J segment 4 bases; nucleotides outside the gene matches: 9. In germline, CDR1 is LNHDA, CDR2 SQIVND (reference sequence). The CDR3 spells CASSILGSGRAPDTQYF. Written as DNA, the CDR3 is TGTGCCAGTAGTATTCTCGGTAGCGGGAGGGCCCCAGATACGCAGTATTTT.

This clone was detected a few times. The chain has TRBV2 and TRBJ1-1, with TRBD1 as a possible D gene (6 bases). CDR1 is SNHLY, CDR2 FYNNEI, per germline. This CDR3 region has 16 residues. V was shortened by 2 bases and J by 3 bases, with 16 bases between the two germline ends. CDR3 coding DNA: TGTGCCAGCAGTGAAACAATAACAGGGATTGACACTGAAGCTTTCTTT. Its translation is CASSETITGIDTEAFF.

V gene TRBV6-1 combines with J gene TRBJ2-7; 11 bases are shared with TRBD2. Germline values: CDR1 MNHNS, CDR2 SASEGT. The CDR3 runs to 17 residues. J was trimmed by 4 bases and V by 2 bases; bases with no gene match: 10. The CDR3 loop is CASSERGSGLAVYEQYF. The DNA of the CDR3 is TGTGCCAGCAGTGAACGGGGGTCGGGACTAGCGGTTTACGAGCAGTACTTC.

This clone was counted between two and nine times. CDR3 amino acids: CASSDPDRGGEETQYF. The CDR3 nucleotides are TGTGCCAGCAGTGACCCCGATAGGGGGGGCGAGGAGACCCAGTACTTC. This chain links TRBV6-4 with TRBJ2-5; TRBD2 is a possible D gene (7 bases). Trimming shortened V by 2 bases and J by 5 bases, and 18 bases separated the two germline ends. The germline CDR1 and CDR2 sequences are MRHNA and SNTAGT. This CDR3 has 16 amino acids.

This clone was picked up a small number of times. This chain links TRBV30 with TRBJ1-1, with TRBD1 matching 9 bases. There are 12 residues in the CDR3. V was pared by 5 bases and J by 7 bases, with 5 bases of the junction left unmatched. CDR1 is GTSNPN and CDR2 is SVGIG in the germline V gene (reference sequence). CDR3 DNA sequence: TGTGCCTGGCTTACAGGGGGCATTGAAGCTTTCTTT. It translates to CAWLTGGIEAFF.

This clone was seen a handful of times. The V gene is TRBV12-5, the J gene TRBJ1-1; 9 bases match TRBD1. The CDR3 is 19 amino acids. Looked up from germline, CDR1 is LGHNT and CDR2 is FRNRAP. J was trimmed by 0 bases and V by 0 bases; bases with no gene match: 11. CDR3 sequence (DNA): TGTGCTAGTGGTTTGGTACTGACCGGACAGGGGAGAGTGAACACTGAAGCTTTCTTT. It encodes CASGLVLTGQGRVNTEAFF.

The chain uses TRBV27 and TRBJ1-5; perhaps TRBD1 as D (6 bases). CDR1 and CDR2 (germline): MNHEY, SMNVEV (reference sequence). CDR3 size: 15 residues. V was clipped by 0 bases and J by 7 bases, with 13 bases between them. CDR3 nucleotide sequence: TGTGCCAGCAGTTTATCGAAACAGGGATTACAGCCCCAGCATTTT. This sequence encodes CASSLSKQGLQPQHF.

This chain uses TRBV27 with TRBJ1-1; the D gene is possibly TRBD1 (6 bases). Germline values: CDR1 MNHEY, CDR2 SMNVEV (reference sequence). This CDR3 has 14 residues. Trimming removed 5 bases from V and 5 bases from J, with 15 bases in between. This CDR3 reads CASSPTGIGTEAFF. The CDR3 region has the DNA TGTGCCAGCAGTCCGACAGGAATTGGAACTGAAGCTTTCTTT.

This clone was counted only a few times. The rearrangement joins TRBV14 to TRBJ2-3; possibly TRBD2 for D (6 bases). Germline CDR1 is SGHDN and CDR2 is FVKESK. Between the trimmed V and J ends, which lost 5 bases and 4 bases, there was a span of 22 bases. There are 17 residues in the CDR3. The CDR3 sequence is CASSKTGVQVYADTQYF. The DNA for the CDR3 is TGTGCCAGCAGCAAAACGGGAGTCCAGGTTTATGCAGATACGCAGTATTTT.

This clone appeared a few times. The chain employs TRBV29-1 and TRBJ1-1, with no clear D. V was cut by 2 bases and J by 0 bases, with 7 bases left in between. The CDR3 spans 13 residues. Germline V lookup: CDR1 SQVTM, CDR2 ANQGSEA. CDR3 sequence (DNA): TGCAGCGTTGAACGGGATATGAACACTGAAGCTTTCTTT. Translation: CSVERDMNTEAFF.

In its sample, this clone was seen a few times. The chain is built from TRBV18 and TRBJ1-5; 7 bases map to TRBD1. This CDR3 spans 15 amino acids. The J segment lost 7 bases and the V segment lost 5 bases, leaving 11 bases of the junction unmatched. Germline-derived CDR1 and CDR2 are KGHSH and LQKENI. The CDR3 sequence is CASSEGSTGVQPQHF. The CDR3 nucleotides are TGTGCCAGCTCAGAGGGGAGTACAGGGGTGCAGCCCCAGCATTTT.

This clone was recorded a few times. J is TRBJ2-7 and V is TRBV27; 10 positions agree with TRBD2. V lost 8 bases to trimming and J lost 4 bases; unmatched junction nucleotides: 11. The CDR3 consists of 15 residues. The germline CDR1 and CDR2 sequences are MNHEY and SMNVEV (reference sequence). This CDR3 is CASGSSSGRAYEQYF. The CDR3 bases are TGTGCCAGCGGGTCGTCAAGCGGGAGGGCATACGAGCAGTACTTC.

This clone showed up just a few times. The gene calls are TRBV9 and TRBJ2-3, with TRBD2 matching 10 bases. Per the germline V gene, CDR1 is SGDLS and CDR2 is YYNGEE. Trimming at V came to 3 bases and at J to 0 bases, leaving 7 bases not matched to a gene. This CDR3 has 17 residues. CDR3 sequence: CASSESSGRLSTDTQYF. The CDR3 DNA reads as TGTGCCAGCAGCGAGAGTAGCGGGAGGCTTAGCACAGATACGCAGTATTTT.

This clone was picked up a small number of times. The V and J genes are TRBV30 and TRBJ2-7; no firm D call. The germline V and J ends were trimmed by 2 bases and 10 bases, with 15 bases remaining between them. Germline V lookup: CDR1 GTSNPN, CDR2 SVGIG (reference sequence). This CDR3 comprises 12 residues. DNA for the CDR3: TGTGCCTGGAGTCCCCCGACTGTCCTACAGTACTTC. It is translated as CAWSPPTVLQYF. Based on the CDR3 plus reference TRBV30 and TRBJ2-7, the full variable domain is SQTIHQWPATLVQPVGSPLSLECTVEGTSNPNLYWYRQAAGRGLQLLFYSVGIGQISSEVPQNLSASRPQDRQFILSSKKLLLSDSGFYLCAWSPPTVLQYFGPGTRLTVT.

In DNA form, the CDR3 reads TGCGCCAGCAGCGGCCGGGACTACCTTGACGAGCAGTACTTC. Translated, it gives CASSGRDYLDEQYF. The chain joins TRBV5-1 to TRBJ2-7; 7 nucleotides match TRBD2. The V gene's germline CDR1 is SGHRS and CDR2 YFSETQ. The length of the CDR3 is 14 residues. J was trimmed by 5 bases and V by 4 bases; bases with no gene match: 9.

This clone was counted a few times. The chain has TRBV6-6 and TRBJ2-7; 9 bases line up with TRBD2. This CDR3 contains 16 residues. CDR1 is MNHNY, CDR2 SVGAGI, per germline (reference sequence). After removal of 3 bases from V and 3 bases from J, the junction contained 9 bases not matched to a gene. CDR3 coding DNA: TGTGCCAGCAGTTATTCTTTTCAAGCGGGGGGCTACGAGCAGTACTTC. Encoded protein: CASSYSFQAGGYEQYF.

V usage is TRBV27 and J usage is TRBJ2-7; 12 nucleotides agree with TRBD2. Per germline, CDR1 MNHEY and CDR2 SMNVEV (reference sequence). Losses at the gene ends were 3 bases for V and 5 bases for J; bases not matched to a gene: 8. The CDR3 spans 16 residues. The DNA of the CDR3 is TGTGCCAGCAGTTTGTTACCGACTAGCGGGAGAAACGAGCAGTACTTC. It specifies CASSLLPTSGRNEQYF.

The chain carries TRBV5-1 and TRBJ2-5, with a tentative D call TRBD1 (6 bases). Trimming took 2 bases from V and 5 from J, leaving 10 bases between them. The CDR3 sequence is 13 residues long. CDR1 and CDR2 from the germline V gene are SGHRS and YFSETQ. The CDR3, as DNA: TGCGCCAGCAGCTTTGGGACACTCGAGACCCAGTACTTC. It specifies CASSFGTLETQYF.

This rearrangement joins TRBV2 to TRBJ2-7; TRBD1 aligns across 8 bases. CDR1 is SNHLY and CDR2 is FYNNEI in the germline V gene. The CDR3 length is 15 residues. J lost 0 bases, V lost 10 bases, and 11 bases had no gene match. The DNA of the CDR3 is TGTGCCACCCAGGGGATCGACAGGGGCTCCTACGAGCAGTACTTC. Translated, it gives CATQGIDRGSYEQYF.

This clone occurred many times. The chain uses TRBV30 and TRBJ1-5; weak D call: TRBD1 (5 bases). Between the trimmed V and J ends, which lost 3 bases and 9 bases, there was a span of 15 bases. Germline loops: CDR1 GTSNPN, CDR2 SVGIG (reference sequence). The CDR3 is 13 residues long. The CDR3 region is CAWSRGGERPQHF. CDR3 nucleotide sequence: TGTGCCTGGAGCCGGGGGGGGGAAAGGCCCCAGCATTTT.

This clone was detected only a few times. V usage is TRBV18 and J usage is TRBJ2-5, with TRBD1 as a possible D gene (5 bases). The V and J ends lost 8 bases and 2 bases respectively, with 12 bases between them. The CDR3 has 13 residues. CDR1 and CDR2 (germline): KGHSH, LQKENI. The CDR3 loop reads CASQPGIQETQYF. In DNA, the CDR3 is TGTGCCAGCCAGCCAGGGATACAAGAGACCCAGTACTTC.

This chain joins TRBV6-6 and TRBJ1-4; TRBD1 matches at 7 bases. This CDR3 is built from 16 residues. The V gene's germline CDR1 is MNHNY and CDR2 SVGAGI (reference sequence). Trimming cost V 5 bases and J 6 bases; bases outside gene matches: 12. The CDR3 DNA reads TGTGCCAGCAGTAAGGACAGGATTGGTTATTATGAAAAACTGTTTTTT. This codes for CASSKDRIGYYEKLFF.

The rearrangement joins TRBV7-3 to TRBJ2-1; TRBD1 is a possible D gene (6 bases). From germline, CDR1 is SGHTA and CDR2 FQGTGA. The ends were cut back, 5 bases at V and 9 bases at J, with 14 bases in the middle. The CDR3 contains 13 residues. The CDR3 loop reads CASSGGSPAEQFF. The DNA of the CDR3 is TGTGCCAGCAGCGGGGGCTCCCCGGCTGAGCAGTTCTTC.

This clone was seen a few times. This sequence joins TRBV15 and TRBJ1-2; no clear D gene. The CDR3 consists of 13 residues. Germline V lookup: CDR1 LNHNV, CDR2 YYDKDF (reference sequence). Trimming left V 0 bases short and J 0 bases short, with 2 bases between. CDR3 sequence reads: CATSRDANYGYTF. CDR3 coding DNA: TGTGCCACCAGCAGAGACGCTAACTATGGCTACACCTTC.

The gene calls are TRBV29-1 and TRBJ2-3; the D gene is possibly TRBD1 (6 bases). In germline, CDR1 is SQVTM, CDR2 ANQGSEA. This CDR3 spans 15 amino acids. V lost 8 bases to trimming and J lost 5 bases, with 23 bases between them. CDR3 coding DNA: TGCAGCTCCCGGGCAGGGGTTCGGTTTATAGATACGCAGTATTTT. It codes for CSSRAGVRFIDTQYF.

The chain combines TRBV10-2 with TRBJ2-3; D is unclear. Germline loops: CDR1 WSHSY, CDR2 SAAADI. CDR3 length equals 14 residues. With 7 bases removed from V and 4 bases from J, the gap between germline ends came to 15 bases. The CDR3 DNA follows: TGCGCCAGCACAGGAACTCTTATTCCAGATACGCAGTATTTT. Protein sequence: CASTGTLIPDTQYF.